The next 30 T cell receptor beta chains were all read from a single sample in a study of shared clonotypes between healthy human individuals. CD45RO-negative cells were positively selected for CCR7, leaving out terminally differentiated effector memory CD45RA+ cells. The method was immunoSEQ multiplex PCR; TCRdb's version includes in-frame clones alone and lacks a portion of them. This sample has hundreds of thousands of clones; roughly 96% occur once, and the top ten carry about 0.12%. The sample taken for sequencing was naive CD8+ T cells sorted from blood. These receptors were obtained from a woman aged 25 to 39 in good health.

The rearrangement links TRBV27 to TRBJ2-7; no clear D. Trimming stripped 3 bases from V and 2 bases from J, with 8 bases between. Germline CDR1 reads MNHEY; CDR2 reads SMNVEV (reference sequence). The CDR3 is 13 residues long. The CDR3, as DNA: TGTGCCAGCAGTTTCTCAGCTCCCTACGAGCAGTACTTC. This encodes CASSFSAPYEQYF.

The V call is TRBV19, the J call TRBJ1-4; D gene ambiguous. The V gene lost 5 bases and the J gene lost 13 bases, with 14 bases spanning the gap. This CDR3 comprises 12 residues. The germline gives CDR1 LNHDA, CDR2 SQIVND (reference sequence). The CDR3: CASSPRMGLLFF. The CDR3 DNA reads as TGTGCCAGTAGTCCCCGGATGGGATTACTGTTTTTT.

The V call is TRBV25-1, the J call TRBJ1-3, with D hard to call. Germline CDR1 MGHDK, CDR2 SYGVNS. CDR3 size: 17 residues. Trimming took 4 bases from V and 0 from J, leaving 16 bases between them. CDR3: CASSGDVRAGSGNTIYF. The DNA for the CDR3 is TGTGCCAGCAGTGGAGACGTGAGGGCGGGCTCTGGAAACACCATATATTTT.

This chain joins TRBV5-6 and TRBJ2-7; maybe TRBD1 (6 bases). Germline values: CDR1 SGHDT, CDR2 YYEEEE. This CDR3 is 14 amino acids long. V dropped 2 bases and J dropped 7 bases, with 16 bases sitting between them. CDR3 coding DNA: TGTGCCAGCAGCTTTCAGGGGCGCGTGGGTGAGCAGTACTTC. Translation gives CASSFQGRVGEQYF.

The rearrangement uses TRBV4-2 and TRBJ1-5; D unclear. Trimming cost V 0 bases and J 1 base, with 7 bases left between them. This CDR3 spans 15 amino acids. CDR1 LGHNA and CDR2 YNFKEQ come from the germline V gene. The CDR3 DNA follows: TGTGCCAGCAGCCAAGAATATGTGAGCAATCAGCCCCAGCATTTT. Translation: CASSQEYVSNQPQHF.

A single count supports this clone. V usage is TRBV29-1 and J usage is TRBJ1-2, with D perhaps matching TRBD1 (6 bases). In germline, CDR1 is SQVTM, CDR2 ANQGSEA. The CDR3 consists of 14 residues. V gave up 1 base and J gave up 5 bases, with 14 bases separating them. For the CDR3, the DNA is TGCAGCGTTGAAGTGTATACAGGGAGGTATGGCTACACCTTC. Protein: CSVEVYTGRYGYTF.

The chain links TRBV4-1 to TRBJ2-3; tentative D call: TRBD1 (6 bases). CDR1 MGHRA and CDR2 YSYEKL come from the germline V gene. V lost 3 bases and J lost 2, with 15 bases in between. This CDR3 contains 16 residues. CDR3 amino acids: CASSQRQDPHTDTQYF. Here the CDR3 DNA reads TGCGCCAGCAGCCAGAGACAGGATCCCCACACAGATACGCAGTATTTT.

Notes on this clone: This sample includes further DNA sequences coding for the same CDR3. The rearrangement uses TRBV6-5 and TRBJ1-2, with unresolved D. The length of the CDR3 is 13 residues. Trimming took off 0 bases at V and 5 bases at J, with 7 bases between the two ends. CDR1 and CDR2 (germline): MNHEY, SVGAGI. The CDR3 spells CASSYSAGYGYTF. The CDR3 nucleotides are TGTGCCAGCAGTTACTCGGCGGGTTATGGCTACACCTTC.

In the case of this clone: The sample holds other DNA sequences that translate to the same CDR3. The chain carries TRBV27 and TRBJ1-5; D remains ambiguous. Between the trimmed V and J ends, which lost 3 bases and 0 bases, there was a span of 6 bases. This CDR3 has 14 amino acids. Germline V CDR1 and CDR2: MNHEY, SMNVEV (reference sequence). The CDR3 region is CASSLSGSNQPQHF. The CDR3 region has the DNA TGTGCCAGCAGTTTGAGCGGTAGCAATCAGCCCCAGCATTTT.

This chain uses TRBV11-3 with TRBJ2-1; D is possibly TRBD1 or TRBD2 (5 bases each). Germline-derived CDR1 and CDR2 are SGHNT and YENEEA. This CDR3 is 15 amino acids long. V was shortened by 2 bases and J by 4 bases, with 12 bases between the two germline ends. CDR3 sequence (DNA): TGTGCCAGCAGCTTAAACGGGGCAGAATACAATGAGCAGTTCTTC. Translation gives CASSLNGAEYNEQFF. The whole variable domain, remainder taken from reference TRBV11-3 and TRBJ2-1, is EAGVVQSPRYKIIEKKQPVAFWCNPISGHNTLYWYLQNLGQGPELLIRYENEEAVDDSQLPKDRFSAERLKGVDSTLKIQPAELGDSAVYLCASSLNGAEYNEQFFGPGTRLTVL.

This CDR3 is CASSGQGDRPYF. DNA of the CDR3: TGTGCCAGCAGCGGCCAGGGGGACCGTCCATACTTC. V usage is TRBV9 and J usage is TRBJ2-7, with TRBD1 matching 7 bases. Trimming removed 3 bases from V and 13 bases from J; junction bases left unmatched: 10. This CDR3 contains 12 residues. CDR1 and CDR2 (germline): SGDLS, YYNGEE. The entire variable domain, with the rest obtained from reference TRBV9 and TRBJ2-7, is as follows: DSGVTQTPKHLITATGQRVTLRCSPRSGDLSVYWYQQSLDQGLQFLIQYYNGEERAKGNILERFSAQQFPDLHSELNLSSLELGDSALYFCASSGQGDRPYFGPGTRLTVT.

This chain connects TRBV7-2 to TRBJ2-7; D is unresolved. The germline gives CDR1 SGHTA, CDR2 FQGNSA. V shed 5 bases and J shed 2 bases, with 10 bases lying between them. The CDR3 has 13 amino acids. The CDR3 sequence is CASSAYLAYEQYF. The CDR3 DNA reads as TGTGCCAGCAGCGCCTACTTAGCCTACGAGCAGTACTTC.

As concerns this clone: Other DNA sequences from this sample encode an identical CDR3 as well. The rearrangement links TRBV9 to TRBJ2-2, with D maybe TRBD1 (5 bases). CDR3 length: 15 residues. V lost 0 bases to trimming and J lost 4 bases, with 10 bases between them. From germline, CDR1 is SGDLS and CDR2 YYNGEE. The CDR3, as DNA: TGTGCCAGCAGCGTAGGGGGCGTGGGCACCGGGGAGCTGTTTTTT. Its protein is CASSVGGVGTGELFF.

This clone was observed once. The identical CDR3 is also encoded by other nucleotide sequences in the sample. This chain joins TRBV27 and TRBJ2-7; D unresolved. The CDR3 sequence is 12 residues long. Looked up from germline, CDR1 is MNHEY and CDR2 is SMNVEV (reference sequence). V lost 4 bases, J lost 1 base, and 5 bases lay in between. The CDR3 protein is CASSSRSYEQYF. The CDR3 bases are TGTGCCAGCAGTTCCCGTTCCTACGAGCAGTACTTC.

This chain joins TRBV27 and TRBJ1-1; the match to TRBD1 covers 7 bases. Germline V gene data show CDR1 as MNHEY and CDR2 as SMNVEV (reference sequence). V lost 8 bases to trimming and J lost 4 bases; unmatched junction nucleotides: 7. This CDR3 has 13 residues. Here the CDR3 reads CASSRGPSTEAFF. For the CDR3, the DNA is TGTGCCAGCTCGAGGGGGCCGAGCACTGAAGCTTTCTTT.

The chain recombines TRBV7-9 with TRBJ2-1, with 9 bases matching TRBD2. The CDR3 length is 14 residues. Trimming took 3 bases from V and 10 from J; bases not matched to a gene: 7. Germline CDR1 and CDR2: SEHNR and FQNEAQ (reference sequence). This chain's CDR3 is CASSLGTSSDEQFF. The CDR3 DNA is TGTGCCAGCAGCTTGGGGACTAGCTCTGACGAGCAGTTCTTC.

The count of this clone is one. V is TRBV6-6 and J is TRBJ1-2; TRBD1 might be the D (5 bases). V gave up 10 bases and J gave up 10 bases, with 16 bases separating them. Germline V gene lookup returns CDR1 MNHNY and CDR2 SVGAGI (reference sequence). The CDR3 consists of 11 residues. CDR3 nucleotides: TGTGCCACTCAGATGGGGGGGGACTACACCTTC. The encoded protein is CATQMGGDYTF.

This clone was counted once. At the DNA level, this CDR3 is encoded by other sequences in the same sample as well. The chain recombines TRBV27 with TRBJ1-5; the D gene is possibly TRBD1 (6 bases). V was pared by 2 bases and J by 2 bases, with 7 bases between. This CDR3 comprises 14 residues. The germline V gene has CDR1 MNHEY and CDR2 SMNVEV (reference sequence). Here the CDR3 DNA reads TGTGCCAGCAGTTTACGACAGGGCAATCAGCCCCAGCATTTT. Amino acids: CASSLRQGNQPQHF.

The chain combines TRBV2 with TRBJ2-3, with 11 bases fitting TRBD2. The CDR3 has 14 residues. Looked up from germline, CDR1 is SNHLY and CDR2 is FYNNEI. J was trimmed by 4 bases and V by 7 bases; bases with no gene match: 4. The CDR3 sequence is CASIGTSGSDTQYF. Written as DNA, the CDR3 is TGTGCCAGCATTGGGACTAGCGGATCAGATACGCAGTATTTT.

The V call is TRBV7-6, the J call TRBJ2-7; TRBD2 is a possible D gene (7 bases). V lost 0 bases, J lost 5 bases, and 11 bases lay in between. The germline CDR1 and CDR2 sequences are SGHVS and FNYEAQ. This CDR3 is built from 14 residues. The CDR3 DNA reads TGTGCCAGCAGCTTAGCCGGGGGGCTCGACGAGCAGTACTTC. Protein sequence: CASSLAGGLDEQYF. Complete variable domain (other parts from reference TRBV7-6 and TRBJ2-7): GAGVSQSPRYKVTKRGQDVALRCDPISGHVSLYWYRQALGQGPEFLTYFNYEAQQDKSGLPNDRFSAERPEGSISTLTIQRTEQRDSAMYRCASSLAGGLDEQYFGPGTRLTVT.

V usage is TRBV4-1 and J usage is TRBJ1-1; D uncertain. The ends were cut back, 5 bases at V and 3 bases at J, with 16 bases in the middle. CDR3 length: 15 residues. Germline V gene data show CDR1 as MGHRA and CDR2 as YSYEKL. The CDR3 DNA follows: TGCGCCAGCAGCGTCGTTCTCGGGCGCTACACTGAAGCTTTCTTT. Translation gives CASSVVLGRYTEAFF.

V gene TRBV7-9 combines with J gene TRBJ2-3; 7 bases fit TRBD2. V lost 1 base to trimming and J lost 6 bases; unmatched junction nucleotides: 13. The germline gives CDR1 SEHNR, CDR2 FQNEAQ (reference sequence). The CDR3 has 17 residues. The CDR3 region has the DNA TGTGCCAGCAGCTTAGAGTCGCTGCGCGGGAGTGGGGATACGCAGTATTTT. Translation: CASSLESLRGSGDTQYF.

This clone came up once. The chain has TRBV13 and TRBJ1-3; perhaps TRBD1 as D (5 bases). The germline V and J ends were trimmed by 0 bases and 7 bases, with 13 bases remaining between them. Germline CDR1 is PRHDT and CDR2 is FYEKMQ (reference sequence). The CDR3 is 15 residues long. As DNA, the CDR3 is TGTGCCAGCAGCTTAGGTGACCTACGGGGCAACACCATATATTTT. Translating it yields CASSLGDLRGNTIYF.

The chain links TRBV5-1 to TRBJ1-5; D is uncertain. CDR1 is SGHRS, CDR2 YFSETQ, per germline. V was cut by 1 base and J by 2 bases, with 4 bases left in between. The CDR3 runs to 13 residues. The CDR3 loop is CASSLLGNQPQHF. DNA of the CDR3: TGCGCCAGCAGCTTGCTAGGCAATCAGCCCCAGCATTTT.

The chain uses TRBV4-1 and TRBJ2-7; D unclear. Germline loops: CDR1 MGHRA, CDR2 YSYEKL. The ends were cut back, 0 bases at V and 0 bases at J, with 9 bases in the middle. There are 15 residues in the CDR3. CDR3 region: CASSQEADPSYEQYF. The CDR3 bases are TGCGCCAGCAGCCAAGAGGCCGACCCCTCCTACGAGCAGTACTTC.

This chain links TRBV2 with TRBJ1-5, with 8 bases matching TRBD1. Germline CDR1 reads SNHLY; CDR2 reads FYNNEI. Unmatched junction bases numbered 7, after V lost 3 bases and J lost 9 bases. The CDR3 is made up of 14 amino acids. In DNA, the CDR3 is TGTGCCAGCAGTGATCAGGGGGCCTTAAGGCCCCAGCATTTT. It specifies CASSDQGALRPQHF.

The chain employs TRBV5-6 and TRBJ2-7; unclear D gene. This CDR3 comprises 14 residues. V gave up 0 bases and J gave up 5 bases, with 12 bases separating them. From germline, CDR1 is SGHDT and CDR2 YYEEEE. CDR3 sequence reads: CASSLVGNRDEQYF. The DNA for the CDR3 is TGTGCCAGCAGCTTGGTGGGCAATCGGGACGAGCAGTACTTC.

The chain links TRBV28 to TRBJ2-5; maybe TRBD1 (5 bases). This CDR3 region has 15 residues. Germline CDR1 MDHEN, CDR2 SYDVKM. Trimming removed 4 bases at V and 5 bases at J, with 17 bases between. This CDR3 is CASSSKTAHEETQYF. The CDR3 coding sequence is TGTGCCAGCAGTTCTAAGACAGCCCACGAGGAGACCCAGTACTTC.

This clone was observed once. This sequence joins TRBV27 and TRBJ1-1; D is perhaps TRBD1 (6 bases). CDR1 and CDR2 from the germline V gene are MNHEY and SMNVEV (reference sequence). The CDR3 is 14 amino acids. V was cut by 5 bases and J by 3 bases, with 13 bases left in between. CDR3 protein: CASSKTGSYTEAFF. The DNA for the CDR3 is TGTGCCAGCAGTAAAACAGGGTCCTACACTGAAGCTTTCTTT.

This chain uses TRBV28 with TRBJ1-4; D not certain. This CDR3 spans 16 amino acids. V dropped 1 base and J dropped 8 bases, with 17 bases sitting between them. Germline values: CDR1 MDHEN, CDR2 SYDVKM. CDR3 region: CASSLSTDPRSEKLFF. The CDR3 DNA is TGTGCCAGCAGTTTATCGACGGATCCCAGGTCGGAAAAACTGTTTTTT. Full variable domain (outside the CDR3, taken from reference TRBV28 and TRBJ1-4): DVKVTQSSRYLVKRTGEKVFLECVQDMDHENMFWYRQDPGLGLRLIYFSYDVKMKEKGDIPEGYSVSREKKERFSLILESASTNQTSMYLCASSLSTDPRSEKLFFGSGTQLSVL.